These 15 T cell receptor beta chains share one sample of origin, sequenced in a study of blood T cell repertoires in COVID-19. Profiling relied on immunoSEQ multiplex PCR, and the TCRdb table lists in-frame clones only, not all of them. The table has under 250,000 clones, roughly 88% seen once; the top ten hold approximately 6%. The sample comprised peripheral blood. These receptor sequences come from a woman of 80 years or more with COVID-19, enrolled during active disease.

The gene calls are TRBV18 and TRBJ1-2, with TRBD1 as a possible D gene (5 bases). This CDR3 is 15 amino acids long. V dropped 6 bases and J dropped 2 bases, with 16 bases sitting between them. Germline V gene data show CDR1 as KGHSH and CDR2 as LQKENI. This CDR3 reads CASSQIGEGNYGYTF. In DNA, the CDR3 is TGTGCCAGCTCCCAGATAGGGGAGGGGAACTATGGCTACACCTTC.

J is TRBJ1-5 and V is TRBV11-1; 7 bases fit TRBD1. CDR1 is SGHAT, CDR2 FQDESV, per germline (reference sequence). This CDR3 region has 16 residues. The junction had 7 bases not matched to a gene; V was cut back by 5 bases and J by 0 bases. The DNA of the CDR3 is TGTGCCAGCAGCCAGAGGGGGCGTTATAGCAATCAGCCCCAGCATTTT. Its translation is CASSQRGRYSNQPQHF.

This rearrangement joins TRBV18 to TRBJ2-7; 10 positions agree with TRBD1. After removal of 4 bases from V and 4 bases from J, the junction contained 4 bases not matched to a gene. This CDR3 has 14 amino acids. Germline loops: CDR1 KGHSH, CDR2 LQKENI. CDR3 sequence: CASSQGTGAYEQYF. For the CDR3, the DNA is TGTGCCAGCTCACAGGGGACAGGGGCTTACGAGCAGTACTTC.

The gene calls are TRBV11-2 and TRBJ2-5; 14 bases line up with TRBD2. J lost 5 bases, V lost 5 bases, and 7 bases had no gene match. The CDR3 runs 16 residues. Germline V gene lookup returns CDR1 SGHAT and CDR2 FQNNGV. For the CDR3, the DNA is TGTGCCAGCAGCCCGACTAGCGGGGGGGCCGGGGAGACCCAGTACTTC. It specifies CASSPTSGGAGETQYF.

In this sample, this clone turned up a few times. The chain combines TRBV5-1 with TRBJ1-3; D may be TRBD1 (6 bases). The V end lost 7 bases, the J end lost 4 bases, and 12 bases lay between the germline ends. CDR3 length: 13 amino acids. Germline-derived CDR1 and CDR2 are SGHRS and YFSETQ. CDR3 bases: TGCGCCAGCGGGACATTATCAGGAAACACCATATATTTT. Protein: CASGTLSGNTIYF.

The chain has TRBV3-1 (or the pseudogene TRBV3-2) and TRBJ2-3, with 12 bases identical to TRBD2. Germline V CDR1 and CDR2: LGHDT, YNNKEL (reference sequence). The V gene end was trimmed by 2 bases and the J gene end by 7 bases; junction bases not matched to a gene: 7. The CDR3 contains 16 residues. Here the CDR3 DNA reads TGTGCCAGCAGCCAATCACCGGGACTAGCGGGTTATACGCAGTATTTT. Protein product: CASSQSPGLAGYTQYF.

V usage is TRBV6-5 and J usage is TRBJ1-2; D uncertain. V dropped 9 bases and J dropped 3 bases, with 17 bases sitting between them. CDR1 is MNHEY, CDR2 SVGAGI, per germline. The length of the CDR3 is 14 residues. CDR3 coding DNA: TGTGCCAGTACAAAAAAAGGACTTTACTATGGCTACACCTTC. Protein: CASTKKGLYYGYTF.

The chain couples TRBV30 to TRBJ1-2; 12 positions agree with TRBD1. In germline, CDR1 is GTSNPN, CDR2 SVGIG (reference sequence). CDR3 size: 15 residues. V shed 3 bases, J shed 8 bases, and the junction held 10 bases outside the gene matches. Here the CDR3 reads CAWSQVGTGGRGYTF. CDR3 coding DNA: TGTGCCTGGAGCCAAGTGGGGACAGGGGGCAGGGGCTACACCTTC.

The chain employs TRBV3-1 (or the pseudogene TRBV3-2) and TRBJ2-2; 8 bases are a match to TRBD1. Trimming took 1 base from V and 7 from J; bases not matched to a gene: 2. CDR3 length: 14 amino acids. CDR1 is LGHDT and CDR2 is YNNKEL in the germline V gene (reference sequence). CDR3 sequence: CASSQGTGGGELFF. The DNA of the CDR3 is TGTGCCAGCAGCCAAGGAACAGGGGGCGGGGAGCTGTTTTTT.

This clone showed up just once. The chain uses TRBV7-8 and TRBJ2-1, with D tentatively TRBD1 (6 bases). V was trimmed by 1 base and J by 4 bases, leaving 8 bases between them. CDR3 size: 14 residues. CDR1 SGHVS and CDR2 FQNEAQ come from the germline V gene. Here the CDR3 DNA reads TGTGCCAGCAGCTTAGGGACAGTTTACAATGAGCAGTTCTTC. It is translated as CASSLGTVYNEQFF. The variable domain in full, completed from reference TRBV7-8 and TRBJ2-1, reads GAGVSQSPRYKVAKRGQDVALRCDPISGHVSLFWYQQALGQGPEFLTYFQNEAQLDKSGLPSDRFFAERPEGSVSTLKIQRTQQEDSAVYLCASSLGTVYNEQFFGPGTRLTVL.

V usage is TRBV24-1 and J usage is TRBJ2-3; TRBD2 matches 9 bases. The CDR3 is made up of 16 amino acids. Trimming cost V 5 bases and J 3 bases; bases outside gene matches: 8. CDR1 is KGHDR, CDR2 SFDVKD, per germline. The DNA of the CDR3 is TGTGCCACCAGTGCCCGGGGAGCGGGGGGTACAGATACGCAGTATTTT. Its translation: CATSARGAGGTDTQYF.

The genes are TRBV19 and TRBJ2-2, with no clear D. Trimming cost V 5 bases and J 5 bases, with 3 bases left between them. Germline V gene lookup returns CDR1 LNHDA and CDR2 SQIVND (reference sequence). The CDR3 spans 11 residues. The CDR3 reads CASSPTGELFF. For the CDR3, the DNA is TGTGCCAGTAGTCCAACCGGGGAGCTGTTTTTT.

V and J are TRBV7-2 and TRBJ2-7, with D possibly TRBD2 on 5 matching bases. V was cut by 3 bases and J by 6 bases, with 21 bases left in between. Germline CDR1 and CDR2: SGHTA and FQGNSA. The CDR3 length is 16 residues. CDR3 in DNA: TGTGCCAGCAGCTTTGGTCGAGGAGGCTCTGGAGTCGAGCAGTACTTC. It codes for CASSFGRGGSGVEQYF.

The chain joins TRBV6-6 to TRBJ2-5; D perhaps matches TRBD1 (5 bases). Germline V lookup: CDR1 MNHNY, CDR2 SVGAGI (reference sequence). The CDR3 covers 12 residues. V shed 7 bases and J shed 2 bases, with 8 bases lying between them. The DNA for the CDR3 is TGTGCCAGCACAAGGGGACAAGAGACCCAGTACTTC. It yields the protein CASTRGQETQYF.

V usage is TRBV24-1 and J usage is TRBJ2-5; TRBD2 matches 7 bases. V trimming: 9 bases; J trimming: 5 bases; junction bases outside the gene matches: 5. The CDR3 contains 12 residues. The V gene's germline CDR1 is KGHDR and CDR2 SFDVKD. The CDR3 sequence is CATASGSETQYF. The CDR3 nucleotides read TGTGCCACCGCTAGCGGCTCCGAGACCCAGTACTTC.